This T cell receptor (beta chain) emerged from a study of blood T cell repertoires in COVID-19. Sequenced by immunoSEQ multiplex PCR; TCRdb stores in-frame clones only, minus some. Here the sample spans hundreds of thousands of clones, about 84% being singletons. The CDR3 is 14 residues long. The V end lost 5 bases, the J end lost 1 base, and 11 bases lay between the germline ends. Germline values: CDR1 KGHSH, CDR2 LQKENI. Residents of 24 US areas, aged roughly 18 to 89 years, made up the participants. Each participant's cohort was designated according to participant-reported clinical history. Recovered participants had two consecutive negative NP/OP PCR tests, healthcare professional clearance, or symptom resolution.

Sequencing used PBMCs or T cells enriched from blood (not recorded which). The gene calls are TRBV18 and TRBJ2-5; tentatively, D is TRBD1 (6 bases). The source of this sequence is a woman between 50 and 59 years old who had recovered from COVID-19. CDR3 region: CASSSTGSQETQYF. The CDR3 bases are TGTGCCAGCTCATCTACAGGGTCCCAAGAGACCCAGTACTTC.